This record looks at one T cell receptor (beta chain) sequence and its context. Its antigen is still unknown. No base qualities exist here, and no much larger clone lies one base off it. Reading the germline V gene (reference sequence) gives CDR1 DFQATT and CDR2 SNEGSKA. Trimming leaves V shorter by 4 bases and J shorter by 4 bases, with the junction holding 6 bases beyond the gene matches. The CDR3 runs 14 amino acids, cysteine and phenylalanine included. Kept here is only the CDR3 DNA, which spans 42 bases and is read in frame from base 1. This sample stems from a study of patients and donors after allogeneic stem cell transplantation (dated by TCRdb to the early 2020s). Receptor libraries were prepared by RT-PCR. Sequencing instrument: NextSeq 550. TCRdb trimmed the raw reads at Q25, called clones with MiXCR and kept productive beta chains. For every CDR3 protein sequence, its rows merge into one entry that carries the most common genes and DNA. Across this sample there are about a million distinct CDR3 sequences, with under 20% seen only once. Under 6.5% of the sample rests with the top ten.

The V gene is TRBV20-1 and the J gene is TRBJ1-3, and 8 junctional nucleotides match TRBD1. The sequencing sample was made of blood, either unsorted or a sorted T cell fraction (not recorded which). This TCR derives from a human donor who was either an allogeneic HSCT recipient or a stem cell or donor lymphocyte infusion donor (not recorded which). It is not recorded whose cells these are; they may come from a transplant donor. CDR3 reads: CSAIVAGGGNTIYF. In nucleotides, the sequence is TGCAGTGCTATCGTCGCAGGGGGCGGAAACACCATATATTTT.